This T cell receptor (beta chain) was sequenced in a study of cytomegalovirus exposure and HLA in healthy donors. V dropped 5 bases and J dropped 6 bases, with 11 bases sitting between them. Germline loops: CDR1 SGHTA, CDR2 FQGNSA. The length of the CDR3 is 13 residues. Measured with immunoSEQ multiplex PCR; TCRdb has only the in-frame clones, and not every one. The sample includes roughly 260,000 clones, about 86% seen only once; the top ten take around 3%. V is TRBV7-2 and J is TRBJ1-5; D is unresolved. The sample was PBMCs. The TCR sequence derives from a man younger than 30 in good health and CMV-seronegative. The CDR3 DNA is TGTGCCAGCAGCCGAGCCCCTCGTCAGCCCCAGCATTTT. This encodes CASSRAPRQPQHF.